Shown below are 14 T cell receptor beta chains from a single sample sequenced in a study of regulatory and conventional T cells in RAG deficiency. TCRdb's table, derived via immunoSEQ multiplex PCR, lists solely in-frame clones and lacks some. The sample has 30,000 to 35,000 clones, around 90% seen once. The same sample was also studied in work on regulatory T cells. This second report adds: The primer mix had 52 TRBV and 13 TRBJ primers.

The specimen was CD8+ T cells sorted from blood. These receptor sequences come from a human donor in good health.

This chain uses TRBV9 with TRBJ1-3; 7 nucleotides align to TRBD1. The germline V gene has CDR1 SGDLS and CDR2 YYNGEE. V lost 0 bases, J lost 0 bases, and 12 bases stayed unmatched. The CDR3 length is 19 residues. CDR3 in DNA: TGTGCCAGCAGCGTAGCTACCGTAGGACAGGCTAACTCTGGAAACACCATATATTTT. Its translation: CASSVATVGQANSGNTIYF.

The rearrangement joins TRBV28 to TRBJ1-6, with 7 bases aligning to TRBD1. The CDR3 sequence is 13 residues long. CDR1 is MDHEN, CDR2 SYDVKM, per germline. V lost 10 bases and J lost 9; bases outside the gene matches: 9. The CDR3: CATHPHRGSPLHF. The CDR3 DNA reads as TGTGCCACCCACCCTCACAGGGGTTCACCCCTCCACTTT.

The chain couples TRBV5-6 to TRBJ1-2; weak D call: TRBD1 (5 bases). V shed 4 bases and J shed 2 bases, with 18 bases lying between them. In germline, CDR1 is SGHDT, CDR2 YYEEEE. The CDR3 loop spans 16 amino acids. Here the CDR3 DNA reads TGTGCCAGCAGCCCGGAAGGGGACGCCCCAAACTATGGCTACACCTTC. This gives the protein CASSPEGDAPNYGYTF.

The chain is built from TRBV5-4 and TRBJ2-2, with D perhaps given as TRBD1 or TRBD2 (6 bases each). CDR1 and CDR2 (germline): SGHNT, YYREEE (reference sequence). Deletions cut 4 bases from V and 5 bases from J, with 18 bases between. This CDR3 is 16 amino acids long. The CDR3 is CASSHLGGGNTGELFF. For the CDR3, the DNA is TGTGCCAGCAGCCATCTTGGAGGGGGGAATACCGGGGAGCTGTTTTTT.

The genes are TRBV5-1 and TRBJ2-7, with D uncertain. The V and J ends lost 1 base and 3 bases respectively, with 14 bases between them. Germline V gene data show CDR1 as SGHRS and CDR2 as YFSETQ. The CDR3 contains 15 residues. The CDR3 region is CASSLSGSPVYEQYF. The CDR3, as DNA: TGCGCCAGCAGCTTGTCTGGAAGCCCGGTCTACGAGCAGTACTTC.

The chain links TRBV10-2 to TRBJ1-2, with a weak D call TRBD1 (5 bases). Germline CDR1 WSHSY, CDR2 SAAADI. V lost 3 bases to trimming and J lost 8 bases, with 22 bases between them. CDR3 length: 16 amino acids. The CDR3 loop is CASSDSRGRRAGGYTF. CDR3 DNA sequence: TGCGCCAGCAGTGATTCGAGGGGTCGCAGGGCGGGAGGCTACACCTTC.

The chain combines TRBV5-6 with TRBJ2-2, with 14 positions matching TRBD2. The CDR3 sequence is 16 residues long. Trimming at V came to 4 bases and at J to 8 bases, leaving 7 bases not matched to a gene. Looked up from germline, CDR1 is SGHDT and CDR2 is YYEEEE. CDR3 region: CASSTGTSGGLGELFF. As DNA, the CDR3 is TGTGCCAGCAGCACCGGGACTAGCGGGGGCTTGGGGGAGCTGTTTTTT.

The chain links TRBV5-1 to TRBJ2-1; 9 bases line up with TRBD2. The CDR3 totals 12 residues. The V segment lost 4 bases and the J segment 11 bases; nucleotides outside the gene matches: 4. Germline loops: CDR1 SGHRS, CDR2 YFSETQ. In DNA, the CDR3 is TGCGCCAGCAGCGCTAGCGGGACGCAGCAGTTCTTC. This translates into CASSASGTQQFF.

The chain joins TRBV5-4 to TRBJ2-1; maybe TRBD2 (6 bases). The CDR3 is 15 residues long. Per the germline V gene, CDR1 is SGHNT and CDR2 is YYREEE (reference sequence). The V end was cut by 0 bases, the J end by 0 bases, with 7 bases between. This CDR3 reads CASSLEGGSYNEQFF. In nucleotides, the CDR3 is TGTGCCAGCAGCTTGGAGGGAGGCTCCTACAATGAGCAGTTCTTC. The full variable domain, in which reference TRBV5-4 and TRBJ2-1 provide the parts outside the CDR3, is ETGVTQSPTHLIKTRGQQVTLRCSSQSGHNTVSWYQQALGQGPQFIFQYYREEENGRGNFPPRFSGLQFPNYSSELNVNALELDDSALYLCASSLEGGSYNEQFFGPGTRLTVL.

This clone was seen once. The V call is TRBV7-9, the J call TRBJ2-1, with D possibly called TRBD1 or TRBD2 (5 bases each). CDR3 length: 16 residues. CDR1 and CDR2 from the germline V gene are SEHNR and FQNEAQ (reference sequence). Trimming stripped 1 base from V and 4 bases from J, with 14 bases between. The CDR3 region has the DNA TGTGCCAGCAGCTTAGGGCTGGGGGTCTCTTACAATGAGCAGTTCTTC. This encodes CASSLGLGVSYNEQFF.

This clone is large by share. The chain carries TRBV2 and TRBJ1-1; no definite D call. This CDR3 spans 16 amino acids. With 0 bases removed from V and 1 base from J, the gap between germline ends came to 12 bases. The germline V gene has CDR1 SNHLY and CDR2 FYNNEI. The CDR3 here is CASSEALGPGNTEAFF. In DNA form, the CDR3 reads TGTGCCAGCAGTGAAGCGCTGGGCCCCGGGAACACTGAAGCTTTCTTT.

This chain joins TRBV13 and TRBJ1-1; TRBD1 matches at 7 bases. J gave up 7 bases and V 4 bases, and 3 bases lay outside the gene matches. This CDR3 comprises 12 residues. CDR1 and CDR2 from the germline V gene are PRHDT and FYEKMQ (reference sequence). CDR3 sequence (DNA): TGTGCCAGCAGCTCGGGACAGAATGAAGCTTTCTTT. This sequence encodes CASSSGQNEAFF.

This rearrangement joins TRBV6-4 to TRBJ2-2, with D tentatively TRBD2 (5 bases). Trimming took 0 bases from V and 3 from J, leaving 5 bases between them. The CDR3 extends over 14 amino acids. Germline-derived CDR1 and CDR2 are MRHNA and SNTAGT. CDR3: CASSDSSDTGELFF. CDR3 nucleotides: TGTGCCAGCAGTGACTCTAGCGACACCGGGGAGCTGTTTTTT.

The J gene is TRBJ2-2, the V gene TRBV7-9; tentatively, D is TRBD1 (5 bases). The CDR3 sequence is 17 residues long. Germline CDR1 and CDR2: SEHNR and FQNEAQ (reference sequence). Trimming took 2 bases from V and 5 from J, leaving 18 bases between them. The DNA for the CDR3 is TGTGCCAGCAGCTTAAGGGGTTGGCAGGAAGGAACCGGGGAGCTGTTTTTT. Amino acids: CASSLRGWQEGTGELFF.